The clone carrying this T cell receptor beta chain was seen at least ten times. What it binds is not known. The data originate from a study of human T cells and chemical hapten exposure. Study-level information: Alopecia areata, totalis or universalis affected patients who were mostly female. Notes on the study in general: The count of PT1 expanded TCRs correlated positively with patch test score.

Time point specified: patch test 3, about 24 weeks after DPC sensitization. Treatment here: therapeutic diphenylcyclopropenone sensitization with weekly scalp DPC. Donors were 18 to 70-year-old alopecia patients suitable for DPC. Germline CDR1 SEHNR, CDR2 FQNEAQ (reference sequence). With 5 bases clipped from V and 1 base from J, the junction kept 2 bases outside the gene matches. This CDR3 comprises 13 residues. Single cDNA molecules in the library carried unique molecular identifiers attached during preparation. TCRdb re-called the RACE reads through MiXCR, storing one row per CDR3 protein. The table shows fewer than 200,000 distinct CDR3 sequences, with 25% to 35% occurring only once.

V usage is TRBV7-9 and J usage is TRBJ2-7, with 7 bases fitting TRBD1. The receptor was derived from a woman between 18 and 29 years old with alopecia areata. Some clones in this sample may be carry-over from other donors' samples. Sequencing used whole blood, obtained in connection with sensitization to the hapten diphenylcyclopropenone (DPC). The CDR3 loop is CASSPGQSYEQYF. As DNA, the CDR3 is TGTGCCAGCAGCCCGGGACAGTCCTACGAGCAGTACTTC.